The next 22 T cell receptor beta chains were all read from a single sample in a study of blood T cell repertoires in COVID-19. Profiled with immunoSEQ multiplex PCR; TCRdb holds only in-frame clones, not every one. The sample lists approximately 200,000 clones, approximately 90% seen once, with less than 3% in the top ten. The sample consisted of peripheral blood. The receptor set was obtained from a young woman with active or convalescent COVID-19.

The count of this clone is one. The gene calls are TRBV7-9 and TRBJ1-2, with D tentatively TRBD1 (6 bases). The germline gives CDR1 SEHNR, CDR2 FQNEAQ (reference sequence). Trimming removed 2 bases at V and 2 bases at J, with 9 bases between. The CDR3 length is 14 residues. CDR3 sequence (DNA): TGTGCCAGCAGCTTAAGTCAGGGGAACTATGGCTACACCTTC. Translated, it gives CASSLSQGNYGYTF.

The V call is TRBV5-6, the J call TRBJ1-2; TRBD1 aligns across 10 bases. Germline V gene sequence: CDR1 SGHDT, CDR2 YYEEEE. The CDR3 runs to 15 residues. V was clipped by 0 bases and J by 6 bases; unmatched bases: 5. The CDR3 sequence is CASSLVPGQGNGYTF. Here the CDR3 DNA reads TGTGCCAGCAGCTTGGTCCCGGGACAGGGGAATGGCTACACCTTC.

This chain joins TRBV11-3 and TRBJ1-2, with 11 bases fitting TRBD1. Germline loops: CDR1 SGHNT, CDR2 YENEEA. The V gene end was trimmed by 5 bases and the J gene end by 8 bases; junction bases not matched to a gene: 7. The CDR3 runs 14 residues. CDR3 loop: CASSRGQGAEGYTF. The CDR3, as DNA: TGTGCCAGCAGCCGAGGACAGGGGGCGGAGGGCTACACCTTC.

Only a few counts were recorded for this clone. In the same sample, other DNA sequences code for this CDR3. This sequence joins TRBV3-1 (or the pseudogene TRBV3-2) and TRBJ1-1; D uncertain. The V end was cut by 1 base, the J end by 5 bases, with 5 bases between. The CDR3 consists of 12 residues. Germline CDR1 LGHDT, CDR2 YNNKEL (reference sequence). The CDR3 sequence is CASSQVSTEAFF. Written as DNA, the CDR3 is TGTGCCAGCAGCCAAGTGAGTACTGAAGCTTTCTTT.

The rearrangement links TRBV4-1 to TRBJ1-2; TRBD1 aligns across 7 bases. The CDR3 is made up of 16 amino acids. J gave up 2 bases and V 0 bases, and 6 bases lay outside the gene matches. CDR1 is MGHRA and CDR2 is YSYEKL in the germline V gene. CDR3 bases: TGCGCCAGCAGCCAAGACCCCGGGACAGCGAACTATGGCTACACCTTC. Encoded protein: CASSQDPGTANYGYTF.

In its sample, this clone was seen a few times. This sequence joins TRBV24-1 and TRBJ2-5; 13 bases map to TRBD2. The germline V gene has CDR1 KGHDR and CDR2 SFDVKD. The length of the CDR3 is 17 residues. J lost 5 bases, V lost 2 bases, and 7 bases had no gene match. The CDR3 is CATSDSRTSGRWETQYF. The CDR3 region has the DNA TGTGCCACCAGTGATTCCCGGACTAGCGGGAGATGGGAGACCCAGTACTTC.

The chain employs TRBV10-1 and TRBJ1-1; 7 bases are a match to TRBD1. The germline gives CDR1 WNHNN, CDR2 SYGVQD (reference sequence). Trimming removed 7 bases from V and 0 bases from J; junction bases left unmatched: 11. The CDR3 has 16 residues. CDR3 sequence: CASTTGQDQLNTEAFF. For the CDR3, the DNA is TGCGCCAGCACTACCGGACAGGATCAACTGAACACTGAAGCTTTCTTT.

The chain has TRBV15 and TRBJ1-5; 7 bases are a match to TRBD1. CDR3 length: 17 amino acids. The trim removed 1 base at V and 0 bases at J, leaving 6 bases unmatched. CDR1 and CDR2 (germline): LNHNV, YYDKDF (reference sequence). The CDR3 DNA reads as TGTGCCACCAGCAGAGGTTCGGGACAGATTAGCAATCAGCCCCAGCATTTT. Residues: CATSRGSGQISNQPQHF.

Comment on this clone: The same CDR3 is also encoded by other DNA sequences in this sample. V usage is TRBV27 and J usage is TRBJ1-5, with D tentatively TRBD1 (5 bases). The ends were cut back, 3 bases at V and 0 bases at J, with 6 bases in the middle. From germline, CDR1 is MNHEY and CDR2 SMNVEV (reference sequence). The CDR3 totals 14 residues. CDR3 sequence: CASSFRGSNQPQHF. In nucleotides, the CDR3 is TGTGCCAGCAGTTTTAGGGGTAGCAATCAGCCCCAGCATTTT.

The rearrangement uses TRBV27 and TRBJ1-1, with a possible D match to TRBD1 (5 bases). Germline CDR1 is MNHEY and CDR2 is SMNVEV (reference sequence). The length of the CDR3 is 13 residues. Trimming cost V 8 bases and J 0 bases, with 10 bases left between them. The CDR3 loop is CASQGLMNTEAFF. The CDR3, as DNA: TGTGCCAGCCAGGGACTGATGAACACTGAAGCTTTCTTT.

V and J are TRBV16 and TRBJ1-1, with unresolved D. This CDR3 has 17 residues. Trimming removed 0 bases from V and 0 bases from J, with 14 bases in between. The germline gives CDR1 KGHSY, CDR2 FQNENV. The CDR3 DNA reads TGTGCCAGCAGCCAATCGGGTTTGGGCAGCATGAACACTGAAGCTTTCTTT. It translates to CASSQSGLGSMNTEAFF.

The CDR3 reads CASSQGSGGGGNTIYF. The CDR3 DNA sequence: TGTGCCAGCAGCCAAGGATCTGGGGGAGGTGGAAACACCATATATTTT. This sequence joins TRBV3-1 (or the pseudogene TRBV3-2) and TRBJ1-3; D is perhaps TRBD1 (5 bases). Trimming cost V 1 base and J 3 bases, with 13 bases left between them. The CDR3 is 16 residues long. Germline CDR1 is LGHDT and CDR2 is YNNKEL (reference sequence).

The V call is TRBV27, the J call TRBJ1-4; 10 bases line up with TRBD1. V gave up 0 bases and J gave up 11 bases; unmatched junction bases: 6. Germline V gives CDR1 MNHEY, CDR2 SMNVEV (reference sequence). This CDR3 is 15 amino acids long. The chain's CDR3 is CASSLSGTGEWKLFF. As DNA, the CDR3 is TGTGCCAGCAGTTTATCCGGGACAGGGGAGTGGAAACTGTTTTTT.

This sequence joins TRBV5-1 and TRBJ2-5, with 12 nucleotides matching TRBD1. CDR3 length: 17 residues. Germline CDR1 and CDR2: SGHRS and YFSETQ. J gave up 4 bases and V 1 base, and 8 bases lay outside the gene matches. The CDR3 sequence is CASSLNRGTGGGETQYF. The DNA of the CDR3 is TGCGCCAGCAGCTTGAATAGGGGGACAGGGGGCGGAGAGACCCAGTACTTC.

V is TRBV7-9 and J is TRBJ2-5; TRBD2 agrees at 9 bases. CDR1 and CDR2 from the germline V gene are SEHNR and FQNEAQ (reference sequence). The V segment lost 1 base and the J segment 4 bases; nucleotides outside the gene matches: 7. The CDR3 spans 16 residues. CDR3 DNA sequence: TGTGCCAGCAGCTTAGAGCTAGCGGGAAGGGGAGAGACCCAGTACTTC. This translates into CASSLELAGRGETQYF.

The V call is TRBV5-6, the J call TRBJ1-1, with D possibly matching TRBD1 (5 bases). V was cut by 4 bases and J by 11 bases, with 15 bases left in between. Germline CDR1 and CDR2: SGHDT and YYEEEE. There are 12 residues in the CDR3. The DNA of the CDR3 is TGTGCCAGCAGCACGTGGACAATTGAGGCTTTCTTT. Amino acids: CASSTWTIEAFF. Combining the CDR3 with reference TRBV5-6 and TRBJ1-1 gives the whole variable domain DAGVTQSPTHLIKTRGQQVTLRCSPKSGHDTVSWYQQALGQGPQFIFQYYEEEERQRGNFPDRFSGHQFPNYSSELNVNALLLGDSALYLCASSTWTIEAFFGQGTRLTVV.

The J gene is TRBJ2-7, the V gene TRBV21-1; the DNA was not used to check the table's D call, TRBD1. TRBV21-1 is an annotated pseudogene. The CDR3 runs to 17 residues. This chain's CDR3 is CASSKGKGDRDYYEQYF. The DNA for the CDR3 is TGTGCCAGCAGCAAAGGCAAAGGGGACAGGGATTACTACGAGCAGTACTTC.

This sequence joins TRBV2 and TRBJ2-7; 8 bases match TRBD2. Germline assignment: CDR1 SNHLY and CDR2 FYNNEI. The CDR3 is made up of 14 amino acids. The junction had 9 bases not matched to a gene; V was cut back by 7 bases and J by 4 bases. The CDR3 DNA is TGTGCCAGCACCGCCGGACTAGCTGCGTACGAGCAGTACTTC. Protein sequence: CASTAGLAAYEQYF.

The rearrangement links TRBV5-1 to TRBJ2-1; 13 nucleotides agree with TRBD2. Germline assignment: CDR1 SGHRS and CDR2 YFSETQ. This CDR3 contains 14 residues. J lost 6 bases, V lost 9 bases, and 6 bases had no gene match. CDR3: CATKGTSGINEQFF. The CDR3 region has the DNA TGCGCCACCAAGGGGACTAGCGGGATCAATGAGCAGTTCTTC.

Here the CDR3 reads CASSRAGVYNEQFF. CDR3 bases: TGTGCCAGCAGTCGAGCGGGGGTCTACAATGAGCAGTTCTTC. This chain uses TRBV25-1 with TRBJ2-1; 8 bases map to TRBD2. Germline V gene data show CDR1 as MGHDK and CDR2 as SYGVNS. This CDR3 region has 14 residues. V lost 5 bases and J lost 3; bases outside the gene matches: 3.

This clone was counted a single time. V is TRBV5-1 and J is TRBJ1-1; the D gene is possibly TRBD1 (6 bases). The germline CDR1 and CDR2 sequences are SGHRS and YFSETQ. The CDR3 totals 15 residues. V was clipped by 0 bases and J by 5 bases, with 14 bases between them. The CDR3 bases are TGCGCCAGCAGCTTGGCCCTGGGGGCGCGGACTGAAGCTTTCTTT. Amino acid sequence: CASSLALGARTEAFF.

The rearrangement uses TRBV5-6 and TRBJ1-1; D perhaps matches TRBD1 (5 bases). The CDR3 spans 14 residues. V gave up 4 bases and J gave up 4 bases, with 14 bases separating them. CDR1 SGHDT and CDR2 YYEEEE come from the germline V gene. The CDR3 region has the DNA TGTGCCAGCAGCCCTAACCAGGGCCCCACTGAAGCTTTCTTT. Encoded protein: CASSPNQGPTEAFF. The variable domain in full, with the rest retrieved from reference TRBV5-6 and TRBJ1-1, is DAGVTQSPTHLIKTRGQQVTLRCSPKSGHDTVSWYQQALGQGPQFIFQYYEEEERQRGNFPDRFSGHQFPNYSSELNVNALLLGDSALYLCASSPNQGPTEAFFGQGTRLTVV.